The next 10 T cell receptor beta chains were all read from a single sample in a study of beta chain features in type 1 diabetes. Every isolated RNA sample was fully reverse transcribed, so sequencing captured expressed TCRB transcripts. The table came from immunoSEQ multiplex PCR; TCRdb's copy has only in-frame clones and leaves some out. The data show about 270,000 clones, about 14% seen once. The sequencing input was naive CD4+ T cells from blood. The source of these receptors is a middle-aged woman in good health.

The genes are TRBV2 and TRBJ1-5, with D possibly being TRBD1 (5 bases). Per germline, CDR1 SNHLY and CDR2 FYNNEI. The CDR3 contains 12 residues. V gave up 7 bases and J gave up 7 bases, with 11 bases separating them. CDR3 sequence (DNA): TGTGCCAGCATGGGGGAGGGCCAGCCCCAGCATTTT. Translated: CASMGEGQPQHF.

The chain couples TRBV6-5 to TRBJ2-7, with 8 positions matching TRBD1. In germline, CDR1 is MNHEY, CDR2 SVGAGI. This CDR3 region has 14 residues. V lost 6 bases and J lost 6; bases outside the gene matches: 10. The CDR3 sequence is CASRTGQGSGEQYF. In nucleotides, the CDR3 is TGTGCCAGCAGAACCGGACAGGGTTCGGGCGAGCAGTACTTC.

The V gene is TRBV7-2, the J gene TRBJ2-5; TRBD2 is a possible D gene (5 bases). V was clipped by 7 bases and J by 1 base, with 16 bases between them. Germline V lookup: CDR1 SGHTA, CDR2 FQGNSA. The CDR3 has 15 amino acids. CDR3 DNA sequence: TGTGCCAGCACCCAAGTCCGGGGTCCCCAAGAGACCCAGTACTTC. It is translated as CASTQVRGPQETQYF. Using reference TRBV7-2 and TRBJ2-5 for the parts outside the CDR3, the full variable domain is GAGVSQSPSNKVTEKGKDVELRCDPISGHTALYWYRQSLGQGLEFLIYFQGNSAPDKSGLPSDRFSAERTGGSVSTLTIQRTQQEDSAVYLCASTQVRGPQETQYFGPGTRLLVL.

This chain connects TRBV7-7 to TRBJ2-1, with D possibly being TRBD2 (6 bases). The CDR3 totals 15 residues. The V gene's germline CDR1 is SSHAT and CDR2 FNYEAQ (reference sequence). Deletions cut 6 bases from V and 4 bases from J, with 16 bases between. The CDR3 region has the DNA TGTGCCAGCAGTCCCGCGGGGCTTCCTTACAATGAGCAGTTCTTC. Translation gives CASSPAGLPYNEQFF.

This clone was counted only a few times. The chain recombines TRBV14 with TRBJ2-1, with 8 nucleotides matching TRBD2. The CDR3 has 16 residues. Trimming cost V 0 bases and J 2 bases; bases outside gene matches: 3. Germline loops: CDR1 SGHDN, CDR2 FVKESK. The CDR3 coding sequence is TGTGCCAGCAGCCAAGAGATAGCGGGGCCCTACAATGAGCAGTTCTTC. Translation gives CASSQEIAGPYNEQFF.

This clone has a handful of counts. V is TRBV4-2 and J is TRBJ1-2; D is ambiguous. Germline assignment: CDR1 LGHNA and CDR2 YNFKEQ. This CDR3 spans 18 amino acids. Trimming removed 0 bases from V and 0 bases from J, with 17 bases in between. Here the CDR3 reads CASSQDGSKVLANYGYTF. CDR3 DNA: TGTGCCAGCAGCCAAGATGGGAGTAAGGTTCTCGCTAACTATGGCTACACCTTC.

This clone occurred once. The chain has TRBV6-1 and TRBJ1-2; D perhaps matches TRBD1 (6 bases). V was trimmed by 9 bases and J by 5 bases, leaving 16 bases between them. Germline V gene data show CDR1 as MNHNS and CDR2 as SASEGT. The CDR3 spans 13 residues. The CDR3 DNA reads as TGTGCCAGTAAGACAGGTCTTTTGTATGGCTACACCTTC. It codes for CASKTGLLYGYTF.

As concerns this clone: Other DNA sequences in this specimen translate into the identical CDR3. This chain connects TRBV5-1 to TRBJ2-1; no clear D gene. The CDR3 is 15 residues long. The V gene lost 1 base and the J gene lost 0 bases, with 8 bases spanning the gap. Germline CDR1 SGHRS, CDR2 YFSETQ. DNA of the CDR3: TGCGCCAGCAGCTTGCAGTCAAGCTCCTACAATGAGCAGTTCTTC. Translation: CASSLQSSSYNEQFF. The variable domain in full, with the rest retrieved from reference TRBV5-1 and TRBJ2-1, is KAGVTQTPRYLIKTRGQQVTLSCSPISGHRSVSWYQQTPGQGLQFLFEYFSETQRNKGNFPGRFSGRQFSNSRSEMNVSTLELGDSALYLCASSLQSSSYNEQFFGPGTRLTVL.

This clone was counted a few times. The chain couples TRBV18 to TRBJ1-2; 8 nucleotides match TRBD1. Unmatched junction bases numbered 18, after V lost 2 bases and J lost 4 bases. The CDR3 sequence is 19 residues long. Germline loops: CDR1 KGHSH, CDR2 LQKENI. CDR3 amino acids: CASSPKVDRGGELSYGYTF. CDR3 nucleotides: TGTGCCAGCTCACCAAAGGTCGACAGGGGAGGGGAGTTGAGCTATGGCTACACCTTC.

This clone was observed a handful of times. The chain uses TRBV12-5 and TRBJ1-6; a weak D match, TRBD1 (5 bases). V shed 6 bases and J shed 7 bases, with 13 bases lying between them. This CDR3 is built from 14 residues. Looked up from germline, CDR1 is LGHNT and CDR2 is FRNRAP. CDR3 region: CASGSGQGNSPLHF. CDR3 DNA: TGTGCTAGTGGCTCCGGACAAGGAAATTCACCCCTCCACTTT.